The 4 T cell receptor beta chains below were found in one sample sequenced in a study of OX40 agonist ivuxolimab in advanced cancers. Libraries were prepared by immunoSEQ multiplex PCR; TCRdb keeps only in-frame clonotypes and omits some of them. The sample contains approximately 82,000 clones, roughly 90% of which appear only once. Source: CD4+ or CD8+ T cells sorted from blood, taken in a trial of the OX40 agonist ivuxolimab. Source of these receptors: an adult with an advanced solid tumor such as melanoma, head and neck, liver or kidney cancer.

This chain's CDR3 is CASSLRQANQETQYF. CDR3 bases: TGTGCCAGCAGCTTACGCCAGGCAAACCAAGAGACCCAGTACTTC. V is TRBV5-6 and J is TRBJ2-5; no clear D gene. This CDR3 comprises 15 residues. The ends were cut back, 2 bases at V and 0 bases at J, with 11 bases in the middle. CDR1 and CDR2 (germline): SGHDT, YYEEEE.

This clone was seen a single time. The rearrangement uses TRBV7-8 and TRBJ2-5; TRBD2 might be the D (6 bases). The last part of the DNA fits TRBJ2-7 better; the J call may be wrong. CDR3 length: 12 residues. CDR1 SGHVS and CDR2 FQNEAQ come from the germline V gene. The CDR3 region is CASSRRVDEQYF. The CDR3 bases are TGTGCCAGCAGCCGGAGGGTCGACGAGCAGTACTTC.

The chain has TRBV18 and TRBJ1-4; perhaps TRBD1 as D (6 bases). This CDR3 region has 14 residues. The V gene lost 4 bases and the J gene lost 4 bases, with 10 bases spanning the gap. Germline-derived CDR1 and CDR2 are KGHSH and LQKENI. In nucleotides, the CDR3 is TGTGCCAGCTCACGAACAGGGAATAATGAAAAACTGTTTTTT. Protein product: CASSRTGNNEKLFF.

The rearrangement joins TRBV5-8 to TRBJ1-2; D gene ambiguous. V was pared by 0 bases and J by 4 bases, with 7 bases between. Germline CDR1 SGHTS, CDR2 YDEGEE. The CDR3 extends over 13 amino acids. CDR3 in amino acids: CASSLGGFYGYTF. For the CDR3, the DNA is TGTGCCAGCAGCTTGGGAGGGTTCTATGGCTACACCTTC.